This T cell receptor (beta chain) was recorded in a study of OX40 agonist ivuxolimab in advanced cancers. For the study at large: Anti-PD-1, anti-PD-L1 or anti-CTLA-4 therapy given earlier was allowed, and about 38% had some. Partial responses occurred in three patients (one hepatocellular carcinoma, two cutaneous melanoma).

Only in-frame clones appear in the TCRdb table, and some are missing; sequencing was by immunoSEQ multiplex PCR. Of 9,500 to 13,000 clones listed, 70% to 85% were seen once; the top ten hold 8% to 13%. Trimming shortened V by 7 bases and J by 1 base, and 8 bases separated the two germline ends. The CDR3 totals 12 residues. CDR1 is SGHNT, CDR2 YYREEE, per germline (reference sequence). The source material was CD4+ or CD8+ T cells sorted from blood, sampled in a trial of the OX40 agonist ivuxolimab. This sequence originates from an adult with an advanced solid tumor such as melanoma, head and neck, liver or kidney cancer. The rearrangement links TRBV5-4 to TRBJ2-5; maybe TRBD1 (6 bases). The CDR3 bases are TGTGCCAGCGGGGACATCCAAGAGACCCAGTACTTC. It encodes CASGDIQETQYF.